The rows below give T cell receptor beta chains drawn from one sample of a study of shared clonotypes between healthy human individuals. The protocol was immunoSEQ multiplex PCR, while the TCRdb copy is restricted to in-frame clones and leaves out a portion. The table has roughly 2.2 million clones, 85% to 95% seen once. The sample was naive CD4+ T cells from PBMCs. These receptors were taken from a man younger than 30 in good health. Some clones in this sample may be carry-over from other donors' samples. CDR3s include the opening cysteine and the closing phenylalanine or tryptophan. Fields, in order: D gene, J gene, CDR3 length, clone size, V gene, CDR3 DNA, CDR3 protein. The D gene is left open where the match is weak. Size values are once, few and many counts, or a class for expanded clones, and some rows have none.

D: TRBD2; J: TRBJ2-2; length: 16; size: NA; V: TRBV11-2; DNA: TGTGCCAGCAGCTTAGCCCGACTAGCGGGGGTCGGGGAGCTGTTTTTT; CDR3: CASSLARLAGVGELFF
D: NA; J: TRBJ2-7; length: 16; size: NA; V: TRBV5-1; DNA: TGCGCCAGCAGCCCTGGGCTCCGGGACACGACCTACGAGCAGTACTTC; CDR3: CASSPGLRDTTYEQYF
D: TRBD2; J: TRBJ2-1; length: 16; size: once; V: TRBV5-6; DNA: TGTGCCAGCAGCGGATTAGCGGGAGTTTCCCACAATGAGCAGTTCTTC; CDR3: CASSGLAGVSHNEQFF
D: NA; J: TRBJ2-7; length: 12; size: NA; V: TRBV2; DNA: TGTGCCAGCAGTGATACCTACGACGAGCAGTACTTC; CDR3: CASSDTYDEQYF
D: NA; J: TRBJ2-2; length: 16; size: NA; V: TRBV5-1; DNA: TGCGCCAGCAGCTTGGAAAGGGGGGTTTACACCGGGGAGCTGTTTTTT; CDR3: CASSLERGVYTGELFF
D: TRBD1; J: TRBJ2-7; length: 14; size: NA; V: TRBV18; DNA: TGTGCCAGCTCCCTTGGGACAGGCTCCTACGAGCAGTACTTC; CDR3: CASSLGTGSYEQYF
D: NA; J: TRBJ2-6; length: 15; size: NA; V: TRBV27; DNA: TGTGCCAGCAGCGACAGGGAGGTTGGGGCCAACGTCCTGACTTTC; CDR3: CASSDREVGANVLTF
D: NA; J: TRBJ2-7; length: 14; size: NA; V: TRBV27; DNA: TGTGCCAGCAGTTTCGTGAACGGCGGGCCCGAGCAGTACTTC; CDR3: CASSFVNGGPEQYF
D: TRBD2; J: TRBJ2-3; length: 18; size: NA; V: TRBV14; DNA: TGTGCCAGCAGCCAAGTAGCGGGAGTGGAGGGTTGGACAGATACGCAGTATTTT; CDR3: CASSQVAGVEGWTDTQYF
D: NA; J: TRBJ2-1; length: 15; size: NA; V: TRBV28; DNA: TGTGCCAGCAGTCTTAATACACTAGGAGCGGGTGAGCAGTTCTTC; CDR3: CASSLNTLGAGEQFF
D: NA; J: TRBJ2-5; length: 12; size: NA; V: TRBV6-5; DNA: TGTGCCAGCAGTTACTCGGGAGAGACCCAGTACTTC; CDR3: CASSYSGETQYF
D: NA; J: TRBJ1-4; length: 14; size: NA; V: TRBV27; DNA: TGTGCCAGCGGCCCGGGACCGGACCCTGAAAAACTGTTTTTT; CDR3: CASGPGPDPEKLFF
D: NA; J: TRBJ1-2; length: 13; size: few; V: TRBV18; DNA: TGTGCCAGCTCACCATGGGATGAATATGGCTACACCTTC; CDR3: CASSPWDEYGYTF
D: TRBD1; J: TRBJ1-1; length: 16; size: NA; V: TRBV5-1; DNA: TGCGCCAGCAGCTTGGAGGGACAGGGAGGGGGCACTGAAGCTTTCTTT; CDR3: CASSLEGQGGGTEAFF
D: TRBD2; J: TRBJ2-2; length: 15; size: NA; V: TRBV28; DNA: TGTGCCAGCAGTTTACGGACTAGTAACACCGGGGAGCTGTTTTTT; CDR3: CASSLRTSNTGELFF
D: NA; J: TRBJ1-1; length: 14; size: NA; V: TRBV6-5; DNA: TGTGCCAGCAGTTCCCGAGGGCGGAACACTGAAGCTTTCTTT; CDR3: CASSSRGRNTEAFF
D: NA; J: TRBJ2-5; length: 14; size: NA; V: TRBV7-3; DNA: TGTGCCAGCAGCTTACAGGGTTTGGGGGAGACCCAGTACTTC; CDR3: CASSLQGLGETQYF
D: NA; J: TRBJ2-7; length: 14; size: NA; V: TRBV4-1; DNA: TGCGCCAGCAGCTACTCGGACACCTCCTACGAGCAGTACTTC; CDR3: CASSYSDTSYEQYF
D: TRBD2; J: TRBJ2-1; length: 15; size: NA; V: TRBV7-6; DNA: TGTGCCAGCAGCCCCTTTGGCGGGAGGGCCGATGAGCAGTTCTTC; CDR3: CASSPFGGRADEQFF
D: TRBD2; J: TRBJ2-7; length: 14; size: NA; V: TRBV6-5; DNA: TGTGCCAGCAGTGGGGCGGGAGCTCTCTACGAGCAGTACTTC; CDR3: CASSGAGALYEQYF
D: NA; J: TRBJ1-5; length: 16; size: NA; V: TRBV6-6; DNA: TGTGCCAGCAGCCACGGACAGACAAATTCCAATCAGCCCCAGCATTTT; CDR3: CASSHGQTNSNQPQHF
D: NA; J: TRBJ1-4; length: 13; size: NA; V: TRBV5-1; DNA: TGCGCCAGCAGCTTTCACCTAAATGAAAAACTGTTTTTT; CDR3: CASSFHLNEKLFF
D: NA; J: TRBJ1-1; length: 15; size: NA; V: TRBV5-1; DNA: TGCGCCAGCAGCTCGGGACACTCCTTTGCCGCTGAAGCTTTCTTT; CDR3: CASSSGHSFAAEAFF
D: NA; J: TRBJ1-1; length: 13; size: few; V: TRBV6-5; DNA: TGTGCCAGCAGGACCAAGGGGGGCACTGAAGCTTTCTTT; CDR3: CASRTKGGTEAFF
D: NA; J: TRBJ2-2; length: 16; size: NA; V: TRBV9; DNA: TGTGCCAGCAGCCCCAACGCTGGGACATTGGGCGGGGAGCTGTTTTTT; CDR3: CASSPNAGTLGGELFF
D: TRBD2; J: TRBJ2-1; length: 19; size: NA; V: TRBV7-2; DNA: TGTGCCAGCAGCCATACCGGGACTAGCGGGAGGCCAGGCGTAGGTGAGCAGTTCTTC; CDR3: CASSHTGTSGRPGVGEQFF
D: NA; J: TRBJ1-2; length: 15; size: NA; V: TRBV2; DNA: TGTGCCAGCAGTGTTGACAGTGCTTCTAACTATGGCTACACCTTC; CDR3: CASSVDSASNYGYTF
D: TRBD1; J: TRBJ2-5; length: 13; size: few; V: TRBV10-2; DNA: TGCGCCAGCGTAGACAGGGCCAAAGAGACCCAGTACTTC; CDR3: CASVDRAKETQYF
D: NA; J: TRBJ1-5; length: 15; size: once; V: TRBV27; DNA: TGTGCCAGCAGTTTTAGAGCTTATAGCAATCAGCCCCAGCATTTT; CDR3: CASSFRAYSNQPQHF
D: NA; J: TRBJ2-2; length: 11; size: NA; V: TRBV5-1; DNA: TGCGCCAGCAGCCTCTTACTACTGCTGTTTTTT; CDR3: CASSLLLLLFF
D: NA; J: TRBJ1-1; length: 14; size: NA; V: TRBV5-1; DNA: TGCGCCAGCAGCCAGGGACAAATGAACACTGAAGCTTTCTTT; CDR3: CASSQGQMNTEAFF
D: NA; J: TRBJ1-6; length: 15; size: NA; V: TRBV10-3; DNA: TGTGCCATCAGTGAGTCTAGGCAGAGTGATTCACCCCTCCACTTT; CDR3: CAISESRQSDSPLHF
D: NA; J: TRBJ2-7; length: 18; size: once; V: TRBV5-1; DNA: TGCGCCAGCAGCCCCTACCAAATGGGCCTCGCACAGGGCAACGAGCAGTACTTC; CDR3: CASSPYQMGLAQGNEQYF
D: TRBD1; J: TRBJ1-3; length: 16; size: NA; V: TRBV28; DNA: TGTGCCAGCACCCCCTGGGGACAGCCTTTGGGAAACACCATATATTTT; CDR3: CASTPWGQPLGNTIYF
D: TRBD2; J: TRBJ2-7; length: 13; size: NA; V: TRBV7-9; DNA: TGTGCCACCGGTCGAGCGGGAGTCTACGAGCAGTACTTC; CDR3: CATGRAGVYEQYF
D: NA; J: TRBJ2-7; length: 11; size: NA; V: TRBV11-1; DNA: TGTGCCAGCAGCCGGGCGGACGAGCAGTACTTC; CDR3: CASSRADEQYF
D: TRBD2; J: TRBJ2-7; length: 16; size: once; V: TRBV9; DNA: TGTGCCAGCAGCGTAGGGATTGCGGGAGTAGCCTACGAGCAGTACTTC; CDR3: CASSVGIAGVAYEQYF
D: NA; J: TRBJ2-3; length: 15; size: few; V: TRBV7-8; DNA: TGTGCCAGCAGCTTAGGGATGAGGGGGACAGATACGCAGTATTTT; CDR3: CASSLGMRGTDTQYF
D: NA; J: TRBJ2-7; length: 14; size: NA; V: TRBV5-1; DNA: TGCGCCAGCAGCTTGGCTACAGGGTATTACGAGCAGTACTTC; CDR3: CASSLATGYYEQYF
D: NA; J: TRBJ2-3; length: 12; size: NA; V: TRBV29-1; DNA: TGCAGCGTTCGGGGAGTGGAAGATACGCAGTATTTT; CDR3: CSVRGVEDTQYF
D: NA; J: TRBJ2-2; length: 12; size: NA; V: TRBV18; DNA: TGTGCCAGCTCGATTAACACCGGGGAGCTGTTTTTT; CDR3: CASSINTGELFF
D: TRBD1; J: TRBJ1-2; length: 13; size: NA; V: TRBV28; DNA: TGTGCCAGCAGTGCAGACAGGGGGGATGGCTACACCTTC; CDR3: CASSADRGDGYTF
D: NA; J: TRBJ2-2; length: 15; size: NA; V: TRBV10-1; DNA: TGCGCCAGCAGTGCAAGAGGGACACCCCCCGGGGAGCTGTTTTTT; CDR3: CASSARGTPPGELFF
D: TRBD1; J: TRBJ1-1; length: 14; size: NA; V: TRBV6-5; DNA: TGTGCCAGCAGTAATCGACAGGGGAGGGTTGAAGCTTTCTTT; CDR3: CASSNRQGRVEAFF
D: NA; J: TRBJ2-7; length: 15; size: NA; V: TRBV5-4; DNA: TGTGCCAGCAGCCCCGACGGCGGTAACTCCTACGAGCAGTACTTC; CDR3: CASSPDGGNSYEQYF
D: NA; J: TRBJ1-4; length: 16; size: NA; V: TRBV15; DNA: TGTGCCACCAGCAGAGGAGCACGGGAATCTAATGAAAAACTGTTTTTT; CDR3: CATSRGARESNEKLFF